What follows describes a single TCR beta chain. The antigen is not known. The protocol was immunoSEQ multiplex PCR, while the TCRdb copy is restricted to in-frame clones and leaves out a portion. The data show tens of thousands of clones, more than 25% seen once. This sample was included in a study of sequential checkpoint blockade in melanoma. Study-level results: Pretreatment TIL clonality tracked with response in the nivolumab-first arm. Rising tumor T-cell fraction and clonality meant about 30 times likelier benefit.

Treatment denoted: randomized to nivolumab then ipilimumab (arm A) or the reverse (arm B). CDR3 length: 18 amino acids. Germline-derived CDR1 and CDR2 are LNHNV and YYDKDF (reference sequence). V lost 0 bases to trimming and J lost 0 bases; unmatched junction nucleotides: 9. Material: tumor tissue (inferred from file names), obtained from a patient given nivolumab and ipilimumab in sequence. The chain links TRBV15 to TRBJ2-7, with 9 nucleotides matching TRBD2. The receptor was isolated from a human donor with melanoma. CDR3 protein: CATSRDLAGGLSSYEQYF. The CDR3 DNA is TGTGCCACCAGCAGAGATCTGGCGGGGGGGCTATCCTCCTACGAGCAGTACTTC.